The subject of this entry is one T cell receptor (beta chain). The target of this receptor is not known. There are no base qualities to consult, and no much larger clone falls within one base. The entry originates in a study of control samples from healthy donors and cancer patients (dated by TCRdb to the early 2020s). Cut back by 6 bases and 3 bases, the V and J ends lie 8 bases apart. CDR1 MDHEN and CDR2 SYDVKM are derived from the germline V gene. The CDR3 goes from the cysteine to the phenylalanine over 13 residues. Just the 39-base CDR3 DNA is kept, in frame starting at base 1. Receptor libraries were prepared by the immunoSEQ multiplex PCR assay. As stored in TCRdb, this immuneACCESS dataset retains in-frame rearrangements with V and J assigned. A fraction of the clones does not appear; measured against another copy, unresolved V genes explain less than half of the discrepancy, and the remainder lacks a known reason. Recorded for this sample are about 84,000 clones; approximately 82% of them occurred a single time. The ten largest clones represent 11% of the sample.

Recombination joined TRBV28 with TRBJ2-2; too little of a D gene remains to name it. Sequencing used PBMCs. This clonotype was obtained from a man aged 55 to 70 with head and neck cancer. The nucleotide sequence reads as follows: TGTGCCAGCAGACGGTCTGACACCGGGGAGCTGTTTTTT. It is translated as CASRRSDTGELFF. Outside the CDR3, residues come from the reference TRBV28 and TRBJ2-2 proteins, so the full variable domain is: DVKVTQSSRYLVKRTGEKVFLECVQDMDHENMFWYRQDPGLGLRLIYFSYDVKMKEKGDIPEGYSVSREKKERFSLILESASTNQTSMYLCASRRSDTGELFFGEGSRLTVL.